This TCR beta chain is from a study of Tregs in tolerant kidney transplant recipients (dated by TCRdb to the late 2010s). Study-wide context: The transplants used related donors with nonmyeloablative bone marrow transplantation, and mixed chimerism in the human trials was transient. The study used TCRbeta sequencing to identify donor-specific regulatory T cells before combined kidney and bone marrow transplantation, then tracked those cells after transplant. Study-wide findings and limitations: Biological reproducibility was not examined directly, but technical replication error appeared to be minimal. In tolerant patients, donor-specific Tregs expanded more than Tregs overall, which suggests antigen-driven rather than nonspecific expansion. Expanding Tregs with activated donor B cells appeared to identify the most biologically relevant and donor-specific TCRbeta repertoire. PCR primers changed over time for some patients, so nucleotide-level comparison across those patients' samples was not possible. Because only a small number of patients were included, the study had limitations, and the results will need to be validated in larger populations as well as under other immunosuppression protocols.

The sample's time point label is to be understood as: blood sample drawn before combined kidney and bone marrow transplant. Thawed PBMCs were FACS-sorted into unstimulated Tregs (CD4+CD25+CD127-), CD4+ non-Tregs (CD4+CD25-), CD4 cells and CD8 cells. The patients were a handful of recipients of combined kidney and bone marrow transplants from the ITN036ST trial, and samples were available only for these trial subjects. Healthy control blood was separated into PBMCs by Ficoll density gradient and cryopreserved, and patient PBMCs were collected both before and after transplant. Details on this clone: Its antigen is unknown. Base qualities are not provided; no much larger clone lies one nucleotide away.

For TCRbeta CDR3 sequencing, genomic DNA from the sorted cells was extracted using the QIAGEN DNeasy Blood and Tissue Kit. Through immunoSEQ, high-throughput TCRbeta CDR3 sequencing was done commercially, including PCR amplification with internal controls and bias correction. In the authors' own workflow: A unique productive TCRbeta sequence was defined by the CDR3 nucleotide sequence when primers matched, and otherwise by the CDR3 amino acid sequence together with the Vbeta and Jbeta genes. As a correction for sorting error, sequences shared between sorted populations at a frequency ratio of 2:1 or less were discarded, and the remaining shared sequences were assigned to the higher population. A sequence was defined as donor-reactive if the sequence was expanded at least 5-fold in CFSE-low cells compared with unstimulated cells and had a frequency of at least 0.01% in CFSE-low cells. Jensen-Shannon divergence calculated on the top 100 TCRbeta sequences ranked by frequency was used to measure repertoire divergence. For samples with multiple sequencing runs, sorting error was corrected in each run separately before the runs were combined. The source is immuneACCESS, and TCRdb retained only in-frame sequences with V and J called. Part of the clones is not carried over; for the studies checked, unresolved V genes explain less than half of this, and the remainder is unexplained. Clonal size and the V and J genes are those of that table, whereas D and trimming came from the DNA. The sample records 60,000 to 70,000 clones, roughly 89% of which are singletons. The ten most abundant clones make up 9.5% to 13% of the sample.

The CDR3 runs 13 residues from the cysteine to the phenylalanine. The read is trimmed to its CDR3 DNA, 39 bases read in frame from base 1. As encoded in the germline V gene, CDR1 is MNHEY while CDR2 is SVGAGI. Unmatched junction bases come to 4, with V trimmed by 5 bases and J by 3 bases. The clonotype comes from a human donor who received a combined kidney and bone marrow transplant. The source was CD8+ T cells from blood, collected before the transplant. This chain joins TRBV6-5 to TRBJ2-7; the junction holds 7 bases that match TRBD2. The DNA sequence is TGTGCCAGCAGTAACGGGAGGATCTACGAGCAGTACTTC. Its product reads: CASSNGRIYEQYF.